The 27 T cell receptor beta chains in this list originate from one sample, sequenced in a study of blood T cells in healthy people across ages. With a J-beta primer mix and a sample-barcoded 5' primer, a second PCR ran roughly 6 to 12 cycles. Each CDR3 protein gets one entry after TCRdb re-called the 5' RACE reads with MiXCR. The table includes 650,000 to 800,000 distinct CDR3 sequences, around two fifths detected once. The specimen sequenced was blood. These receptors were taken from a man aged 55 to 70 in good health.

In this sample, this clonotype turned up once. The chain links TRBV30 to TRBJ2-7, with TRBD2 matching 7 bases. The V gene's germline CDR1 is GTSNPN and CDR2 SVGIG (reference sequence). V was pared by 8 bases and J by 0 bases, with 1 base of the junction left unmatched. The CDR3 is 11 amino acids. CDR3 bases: TGTGCCGGGGGGGACTCCTACGAGCAGTACTTC. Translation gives CAGGDSYEQYF.

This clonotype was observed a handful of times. Here the CDR3 DNA reads TGTGCCAGCAGCGCAAACACAGATACGCAGTATTTT. Encoded protein: CASSANTDTQYF. The chain employs TRBV9 and TRBJ2-3; no definite D call. This CDR3 has 12 residues. Trimming shortened V by 3 bases and J by 2 bases, and 4 bases separated the two germline ends. Germline values: CDR1 SGDLS, CDR2 YYNGEE.

The DNA for the CDR3 is TGTGCCAGCAGCTTAGCGATGACAGGAGACTCCGGGGAGCTGTTTTTT. Its translation is CASSLAMTGDSGELFF. The rearrangement links TRBV7-8 to TRBJ2-2; D possibly corresponds to TRBD1 (6 bases). The CDR3 is 16 amino acids. Trimming shortened V by 0 bases and J by 6 bases, and 14 bases separated the two germline ends. CDR1 is SGHVS, CDR2 FQNEAQ, per germline.

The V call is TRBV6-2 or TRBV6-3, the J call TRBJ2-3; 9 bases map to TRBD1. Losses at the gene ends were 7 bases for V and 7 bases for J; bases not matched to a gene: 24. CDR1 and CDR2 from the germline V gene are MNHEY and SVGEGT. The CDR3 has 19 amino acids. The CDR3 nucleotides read TGTGCCAGCATCGACATCCTCCATGAACCGGGACAGGGAGGAAATACGCAGTATTTT. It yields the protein CASIDILHEPGQGGNTQYF.

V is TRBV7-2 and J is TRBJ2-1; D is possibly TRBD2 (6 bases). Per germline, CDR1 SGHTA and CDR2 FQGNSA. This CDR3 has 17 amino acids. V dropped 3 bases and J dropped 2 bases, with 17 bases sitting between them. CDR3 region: CASSFKTRAGPYNEQFF. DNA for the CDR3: TGTGCCAGCAGCTTTAAGACTAGAGCTGGCCCCTACAATGAGCAGTTCTTC.

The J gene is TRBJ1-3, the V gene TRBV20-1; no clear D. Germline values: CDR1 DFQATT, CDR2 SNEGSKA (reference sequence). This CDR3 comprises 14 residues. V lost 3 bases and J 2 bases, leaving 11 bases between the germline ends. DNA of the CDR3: TGCAGTGCTAGCCCGAACGCTCCTGGAAACACCATATATTTT. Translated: CSASPNAPGNTIYF.

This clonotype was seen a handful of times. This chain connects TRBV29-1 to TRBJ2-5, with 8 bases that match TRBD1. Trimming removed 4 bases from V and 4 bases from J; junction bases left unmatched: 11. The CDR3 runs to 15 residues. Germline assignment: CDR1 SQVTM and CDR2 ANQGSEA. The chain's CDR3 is CSVVPRGLFRETQYF. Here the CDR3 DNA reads TGCAGCGTTGTGCCCAGGGGGCTATTCCGAGAGACCCAGTACTTC. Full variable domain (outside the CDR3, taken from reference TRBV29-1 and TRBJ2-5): SAVISQKPSRDICQRGTSLTIQCQVDSQVTMMFWYRQQPGQSLTLIATANQGSEATYESGFVIDKFPISRPNLTFSTLTVSNMSPEDSSIYLCSVVPRGLFRETQYFGPGTRLLVL.

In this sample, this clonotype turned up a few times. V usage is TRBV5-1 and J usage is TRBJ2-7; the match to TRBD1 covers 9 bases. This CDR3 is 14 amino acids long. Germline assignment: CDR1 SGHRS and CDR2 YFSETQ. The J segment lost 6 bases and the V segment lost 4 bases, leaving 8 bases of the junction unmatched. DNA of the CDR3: TGCGCCAGCAGCCCGGGACAGGGTGGCGCCGAGCAGTACTTC. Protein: CASSPGQGGAEQYF.

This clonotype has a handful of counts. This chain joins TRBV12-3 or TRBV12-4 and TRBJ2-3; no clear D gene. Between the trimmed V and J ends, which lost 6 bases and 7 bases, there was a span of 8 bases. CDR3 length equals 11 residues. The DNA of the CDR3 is TGTGCCAGCAGCCTACTTTATACGCAGTATTTT. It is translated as CASSLLYTQYF.

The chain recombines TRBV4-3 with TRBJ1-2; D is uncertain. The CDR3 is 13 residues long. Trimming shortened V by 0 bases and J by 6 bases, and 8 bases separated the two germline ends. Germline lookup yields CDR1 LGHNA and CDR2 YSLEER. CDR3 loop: CASSQDRLNGYTF. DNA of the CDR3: TGCGCCAGCAGCCAAGATCGATTAAATGGCTACACCTTC.

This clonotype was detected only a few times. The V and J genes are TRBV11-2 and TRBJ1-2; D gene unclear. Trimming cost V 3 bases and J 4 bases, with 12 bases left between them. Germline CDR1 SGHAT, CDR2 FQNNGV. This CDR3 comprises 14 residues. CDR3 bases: TGTGCCAGCAGCTTTATGCGGGGTTCCTATGGCTACACCTTC. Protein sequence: CASSFMRGSYGYTF.

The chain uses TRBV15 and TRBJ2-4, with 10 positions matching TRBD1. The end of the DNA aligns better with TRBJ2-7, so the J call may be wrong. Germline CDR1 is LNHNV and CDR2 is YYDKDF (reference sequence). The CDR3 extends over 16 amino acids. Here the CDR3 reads CATSRATGTGAPEQYF. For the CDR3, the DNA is TGTGCCACCAGCAGAGCGACCGGGACAGGGGCCCCCGAGCAGTACTTC.

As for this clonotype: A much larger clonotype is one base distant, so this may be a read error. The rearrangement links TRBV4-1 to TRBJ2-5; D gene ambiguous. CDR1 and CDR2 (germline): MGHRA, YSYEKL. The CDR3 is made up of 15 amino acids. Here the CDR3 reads CSSSQDTGLGETQYF. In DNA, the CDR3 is TGCTCCAGCAGCCAAGATACTGGGCTGGGAGAGACCCAGTACTTC.

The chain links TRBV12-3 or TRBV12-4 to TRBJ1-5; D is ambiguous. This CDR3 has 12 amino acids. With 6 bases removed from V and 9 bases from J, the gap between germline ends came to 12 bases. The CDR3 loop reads CASRASSGPQHF. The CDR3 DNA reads TGTGCCAGCAGGGCGAGTTCGGGGCCCCAGCATTTT.

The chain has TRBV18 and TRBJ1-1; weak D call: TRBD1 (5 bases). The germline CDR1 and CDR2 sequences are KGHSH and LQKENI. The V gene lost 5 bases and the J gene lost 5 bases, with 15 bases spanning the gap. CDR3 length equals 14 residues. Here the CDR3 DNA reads TGTGCCAGCTCAACGATCAGGGATACTACTGAAGCTTTCTTT. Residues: CASSTIRDTTEAFF. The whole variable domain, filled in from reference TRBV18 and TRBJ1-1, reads NAGVMQNPRHLVRRRGQEARLRCSPMKGHSHVYWYRQLPEEGLKFMVYLQKENIIDESGMPKERFSAEFPKEGPSILRIQQVVRGDSAAYFCASSTIRDTTEAFFGQGTRLTVV.

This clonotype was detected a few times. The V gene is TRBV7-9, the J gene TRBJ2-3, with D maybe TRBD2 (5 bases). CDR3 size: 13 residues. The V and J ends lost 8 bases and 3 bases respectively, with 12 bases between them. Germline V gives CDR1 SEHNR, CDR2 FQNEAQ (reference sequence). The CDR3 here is CASWGDRTDTQYF. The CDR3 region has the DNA TGTGCCAGCTGGGGAGATCGGACAGATACGCAGTATTTT.

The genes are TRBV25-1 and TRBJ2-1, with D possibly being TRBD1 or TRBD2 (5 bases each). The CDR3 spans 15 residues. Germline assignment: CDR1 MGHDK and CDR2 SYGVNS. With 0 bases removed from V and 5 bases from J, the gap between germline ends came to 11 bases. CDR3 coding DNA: TGTGCCAGCAGTGAATATGTTGGGGACGACAATGAGCAGTTCTTC. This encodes CASSEYVGDDNEQFF.

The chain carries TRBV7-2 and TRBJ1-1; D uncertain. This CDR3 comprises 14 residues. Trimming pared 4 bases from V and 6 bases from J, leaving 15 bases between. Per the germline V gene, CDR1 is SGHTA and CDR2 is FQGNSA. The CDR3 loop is CASSSRSGSPEAFF. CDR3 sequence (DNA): TGTGCCAGCAGCTCTCGGTCTGGGTCGCCTGAAGCTTTCTTT.

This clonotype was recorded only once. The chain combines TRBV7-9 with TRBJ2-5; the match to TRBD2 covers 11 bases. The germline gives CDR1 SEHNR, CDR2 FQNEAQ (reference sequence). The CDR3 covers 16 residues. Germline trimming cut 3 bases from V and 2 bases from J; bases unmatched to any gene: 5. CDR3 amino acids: CASSLPTSGVQETQYF. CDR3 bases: TGTGCCAGCAGCTTGCCGACTAGCGGGGTACAAGAGACCCAGTACTTC.

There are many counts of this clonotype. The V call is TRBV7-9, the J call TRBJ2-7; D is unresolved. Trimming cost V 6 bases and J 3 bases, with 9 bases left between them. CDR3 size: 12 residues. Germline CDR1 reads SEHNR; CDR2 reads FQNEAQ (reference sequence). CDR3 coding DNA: TGTGCCAGCAGTTCACTGCTCTACGAGCAGTACTTC. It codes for CASSSLLYEQYF.

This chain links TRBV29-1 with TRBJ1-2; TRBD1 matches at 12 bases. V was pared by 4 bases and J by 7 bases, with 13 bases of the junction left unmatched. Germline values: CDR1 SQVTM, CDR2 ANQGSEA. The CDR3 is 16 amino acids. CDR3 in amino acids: CSVAGTGGTSVRGYTF. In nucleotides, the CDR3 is TGCAGCGTTGCCGGGACAGGGGGCACCTCAGTGCGTGGCTACACCTTC.

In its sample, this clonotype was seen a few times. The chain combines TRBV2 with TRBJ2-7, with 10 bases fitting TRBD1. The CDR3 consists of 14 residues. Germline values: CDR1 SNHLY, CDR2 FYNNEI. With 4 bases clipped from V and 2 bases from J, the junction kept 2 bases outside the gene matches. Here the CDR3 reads CASSGGQGTYEQYF. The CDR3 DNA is TGTGCCAGCAGTGGGGGACAGGGGACCTACGAGCAGTACTTC.

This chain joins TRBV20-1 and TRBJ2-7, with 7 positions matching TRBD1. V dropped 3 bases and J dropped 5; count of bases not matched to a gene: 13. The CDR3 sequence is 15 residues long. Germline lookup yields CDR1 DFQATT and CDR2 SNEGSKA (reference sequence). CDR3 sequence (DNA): TGCAGTGCTAGGAGATCTGGACAGGTCGAAGACGAGCAGTACTTC. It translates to CSARRSGQVEDEQYF.

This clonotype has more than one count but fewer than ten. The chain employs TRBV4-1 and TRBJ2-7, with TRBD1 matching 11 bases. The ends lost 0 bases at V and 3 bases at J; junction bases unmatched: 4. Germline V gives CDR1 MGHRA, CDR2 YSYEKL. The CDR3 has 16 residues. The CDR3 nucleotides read TGCGCCAGCAGCCAAGACGAAGGGACAGGGGGCTACGAGCAGTACTTC. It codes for CASSQDEGTGGYEQYF.

CDR3 protein: CATEILSGANVLTF. The CDR3 DNA reads as TGTGCCACCGAAATTCTCTCTGGGGCCAACGTCCTGACTTTC. V and J are TRBV25-1 and TRBJ2-6; D gene unclear. CDR3 length equals 14 residues. The germline V and J ends were trimmed by 10 bases and 0 bases, with 10 bases remaining between them. The germline V gene encodes CDR1 MGHDK and CDR2 SYGVNS.

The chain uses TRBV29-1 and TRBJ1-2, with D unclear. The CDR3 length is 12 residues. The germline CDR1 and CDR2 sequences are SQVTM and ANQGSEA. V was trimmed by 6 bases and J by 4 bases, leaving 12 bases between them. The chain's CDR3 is CSVTGLAYGYTF. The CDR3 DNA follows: TGCAGCGTGACGGGGTTGGCCTATGGCTACACCTTC.

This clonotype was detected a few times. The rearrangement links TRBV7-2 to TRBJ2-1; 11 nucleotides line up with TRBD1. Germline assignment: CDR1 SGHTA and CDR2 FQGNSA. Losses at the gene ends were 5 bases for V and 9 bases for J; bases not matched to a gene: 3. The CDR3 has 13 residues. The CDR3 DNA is TGTGCCAGCAGCACTGGGACAGGGGGTGAGCAGTTCTTC. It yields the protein CASSTGTGGEQFF.